This T cell receptor beta chain was identified during a study of shared clonotypes between healthy human individuals. Some clones are missing from TCRdb's copy, which holds only in-frame ones; the method was immunoSEQ multiplex PCR. The table lists some 2,500,000 clones, approximately 94% of them singletons. The V gene's germline CDR1 is SGHNT and CDR2 YENEEA. Trimming removed 0 bases at V and 7 bases at J, with 18 bases between. The CDR3 sequence is 16 residues long. The V and J genes are TRBV11-3 and TRBJ1-1; weak D call: TRBD1 (6 bases). The receptor was derived from a man in his late teens or twenties in good health. Some clones in this sample may be carry-over from other donors' samples. The sequencing input was naive CD4+ T cells from PBMCs. This sample's subset: CD45RA+ positively selected. CDR3 region: CASSLDGTSPGVEAFF. CDR3 DNA sequence: TGTGCCAGCAGCTTAGATGGGACATCTCCCGGGGTTGAAGCTTTCTTT. The full variable domain, with the rest looked up from reference TRBV11-3 and TRBJ1-1, is EAGVVQSPRYKIIEKKQPVAFWCNPISGHNTLYWYLQNLGQGPELLIRYENEEAVDDSQLPKDRFSAERLKGVDSTLKIQPAELGDSAVYLCASSLDGTSPGVEAFFGQGTRLTVV.